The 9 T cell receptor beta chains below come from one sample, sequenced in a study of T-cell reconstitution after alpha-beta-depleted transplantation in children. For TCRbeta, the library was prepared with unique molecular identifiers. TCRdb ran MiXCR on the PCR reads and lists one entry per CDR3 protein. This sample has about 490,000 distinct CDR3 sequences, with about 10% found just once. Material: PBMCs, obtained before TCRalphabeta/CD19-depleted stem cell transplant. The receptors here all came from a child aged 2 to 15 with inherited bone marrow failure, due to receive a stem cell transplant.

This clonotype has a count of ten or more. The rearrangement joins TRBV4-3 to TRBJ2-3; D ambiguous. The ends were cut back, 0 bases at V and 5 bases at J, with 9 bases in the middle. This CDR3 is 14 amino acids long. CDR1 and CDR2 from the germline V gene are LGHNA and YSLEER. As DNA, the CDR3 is TGCGCCAGCAGCCAAGATGTGAGAGTAGATACGCAGTATTTT. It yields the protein CASSQDVRVDTQYF.

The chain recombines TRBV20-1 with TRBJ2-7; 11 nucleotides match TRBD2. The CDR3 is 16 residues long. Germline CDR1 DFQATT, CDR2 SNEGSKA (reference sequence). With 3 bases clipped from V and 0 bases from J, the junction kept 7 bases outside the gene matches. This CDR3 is CSASHPGLAVSYEQYF. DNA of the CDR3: TGCAGTGCTAGTCACCCGGGACTAGCGGTCTCCTACGAGCAGTACTTC.

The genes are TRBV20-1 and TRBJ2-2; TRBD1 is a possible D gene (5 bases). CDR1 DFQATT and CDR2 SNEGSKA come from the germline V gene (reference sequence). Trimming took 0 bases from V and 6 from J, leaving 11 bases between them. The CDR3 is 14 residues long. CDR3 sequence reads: CSARDPKGPGELFF. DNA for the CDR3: TGCAGTGCTAGAGATCCGAAGGGGCCCGGGGAGCTGTTTTTT.

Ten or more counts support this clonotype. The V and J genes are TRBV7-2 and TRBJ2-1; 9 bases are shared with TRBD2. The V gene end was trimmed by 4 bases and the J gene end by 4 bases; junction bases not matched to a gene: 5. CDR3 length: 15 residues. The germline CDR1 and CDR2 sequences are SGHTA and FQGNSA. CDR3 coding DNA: TGTGCCAGCAGCTCTAGGACTAGCGTATACAATGAGCAGTTCTTC. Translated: CASSSRTSVYNEQFF. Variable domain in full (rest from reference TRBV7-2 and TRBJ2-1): GAGVSQSPSNKVTEKGKDVELRCDPISGHTALYWYRQSLGQGLEFLIYFQGNSAPDKSGLPSDRFSAERTGGSVSTLTIQRTQQEDSAVYLCASSSRTSVYNEQFFGPGTRLTVL.

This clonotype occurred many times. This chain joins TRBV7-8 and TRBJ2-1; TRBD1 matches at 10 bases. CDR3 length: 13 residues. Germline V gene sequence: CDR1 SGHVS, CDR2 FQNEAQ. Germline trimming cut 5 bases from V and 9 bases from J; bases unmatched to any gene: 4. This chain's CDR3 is CASSTTGGTEQFF. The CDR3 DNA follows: TGTGCCAGCAGCACGACAGGGGGCACTGAGCAGTTCTTC.

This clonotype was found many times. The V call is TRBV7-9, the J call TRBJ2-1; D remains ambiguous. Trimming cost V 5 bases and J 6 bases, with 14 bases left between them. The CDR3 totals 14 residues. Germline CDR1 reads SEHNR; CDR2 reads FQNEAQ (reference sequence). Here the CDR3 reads CASSPDSLSNEQFF. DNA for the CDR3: TGTGCCAGCAGCCCGGATAGTTTATCCAATGAGCAGTTCTTC.

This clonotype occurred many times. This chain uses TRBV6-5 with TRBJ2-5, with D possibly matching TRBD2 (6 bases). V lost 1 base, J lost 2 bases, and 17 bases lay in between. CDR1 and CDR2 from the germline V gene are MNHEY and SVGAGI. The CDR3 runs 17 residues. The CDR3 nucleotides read TGTGCCAGCAGTTACTGGGGACTGGGGACCTCACAAGAGACCCAGTACTTC. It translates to CASSYWGLGTSQETQYF.

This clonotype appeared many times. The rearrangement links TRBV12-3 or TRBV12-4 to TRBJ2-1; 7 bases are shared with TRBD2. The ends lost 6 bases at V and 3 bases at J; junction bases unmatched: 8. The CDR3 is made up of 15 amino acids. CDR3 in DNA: TGTGCCAGCAGAAGTGCGGGAGTTAGCTACAATGAGCAGTTCTTC. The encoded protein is CASRSAGVSYNEQFF.

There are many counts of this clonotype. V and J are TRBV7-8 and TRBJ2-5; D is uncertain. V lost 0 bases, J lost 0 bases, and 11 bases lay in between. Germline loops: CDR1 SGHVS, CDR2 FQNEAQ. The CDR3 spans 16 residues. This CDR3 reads CASSLAERWYQETQYF. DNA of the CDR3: TGTGCCAGCAGCTTAGCGGAACGGTGGTACCAAGAGACCCAGTACTTC.